This is a list of T cell receptor beta chains from one sample in a study of blood T cells in healthy people across ages. TCRdb ran MiXCR on the 5' RACE reads and lists one entry per CDR3 protein. The table has about 1,400,000 distinct CDR3 sequences, approximately 59% seen once. The sample was blood. These receptors were obtained from a man aged 18 to 29 in good health. The CDR3 runs from the conserved cysteine through the conserved F or W. A D gene is named only where the DNA matches it firmly. Size is omitted from some rows. Given values are once, few, many or a class for expanded clones.

abundance: many
v_gene: TRBV30
j_gene: TRBJ2-1
d_gene: NA
CDR3aa: CAWSVPSQVARNEQFF
CDR3nt: TGTGCCTGGAGTGTACCCTCCCAGGTAGCGCGGAATGAGCAGTTCTTC

abundance: few
v_gene: TRBV4-2
j_gene: TRBJ1-6
d_gene: NA
CDR3aa: CASSQEGGYDSPLHF
CDR3nt: TGTGCCAGCAGCCAAGAGGGGGGGTATGATTCACCCCTCCACTTT

abundance: NA
v_gene: TRBV7-6
j_gene: TRBJ2-3
d_gene: TRBD2
CDR3aa: CASSLVAASGSYRDTQYF
CDR3nt: TGTGCCAGCAGCTTAGTAGCGGCCAGCGGGAGTTATAGAGATACGCAGTATTTT

abundance: NA
v_gene: TRBV6-6
j_gene: TRBJ1-5
d_gene: TRBD1
CDR3aa: CASSSGDRGLQPQHF
CDR3nt: TGTGCCAGCAGTTCCGGCGACAGGGGGTTGCAGCCCCAGCATTTT

abundance: NA
v_gene: TRBV11-2
j_gene: TRBJ1-2
d_gene: NA
CDR3aa: CASSWGVSDVGYTF
CDR3nt: TGTGCCAGCAGTTGGGGCGTCTCGGATGTGGGCTACACCTTC

abundance: NA
v_gene: TRBV7-9
j_gene: TRBJ2-7
d_gene: NA
CDR3aa: CASSSQLSSYEQYF
CDR3nt: TGTGCCAGCAGCTCCCAGCTTAGCTCCTACGAGCAGTACTTC

abundance: few
v_gene: TRBV7-2
j_gene: TRBJ1-6
d_gene: TRBD1
CDR3aa: CASSFRQGASSPLHF
CDR3nt: TGTGCCAGCAGCTTCCGACAGGGTGCTTCTTCACCCCTCCACTTT

abundance: NA
v_gene: TRBV5-1
j_gene: TRBJ2-3
d_gene: TRBD2
CDR3aa: CASSFLAGGPEDTQYF
CDR3nt: TGCGCCAGCAGCTTCCTAGCGGGAGGGCCCGAAGATACGCAGTATTTT

abundance: NA
v_gene: TRBV5-1
j_gene: TRBJ2-3
d_gene: TRBD2
CDR3aa: CASSPDPGGRTDTQYF
CDR3nt: TGCGCCAGCAGCCCGGACCCGGGGGGGCGCACAGATACGCAGTATTTT

abundance: NA
v_gene: TRBV6-2/TRBV6-3
j_gene: TRBJ2-4
d_gene: TRBD1
CDR3aa: CASSYGTGGSEKYF
CDR3nt: TGTGCCAGCAGTTACGGTACAGGGGGCAGCGAGAAGTACTTC

abundance: NA
v_gene: TRBV20-1
j_gene: TRBJ2-6
d_gene: TRBD1
CDR3aa: CSAAGTGWSGANVLTF
CDR3nt: TGCAGTGCTGCCGGGACAGGGTGGTCTGGGGCCAACGTCCTGACTTTC

abundance: NA
v_gene: TRBV20-1
j_gene: TRBJ2-7
d_gene: NA
CDR3aa: CGGRKFSYEQYF
CDR3nt: TGCGGTGGCCGGAAATTCTCCTACGAGCAGTACTTC

abundance: NA
v_gene: TRBV4-2
j_gene: TRBJ2-7
d_gene: NA
CDR3aa: CASSQPGQYEQYF
CDR3nt: TGTGCCAGCAGCCAACCCGGACAGTACGAGCAGTACTTC

abundance: NA
v_gene: TRBV21-1
j_gene: TRBJ1-2
d_gene: NA
CDR3aa: CASSREGRLTYGYTF
CDR3nt: TGTGCCAGCAGCAGAGAAGGACGGCTTACCTATGGCTACACCTTC

abundance: once
v_gene: TRBV6-5
j_gene: TRBJ2-1
d_gene: NA
CDR3aa: CASSLQTENEQFF
CDR3nt: TGTGCCAGCAGCCTACAGACAGAGAATGAGCAGTTCTTC

abundance: NA
v_gene: TRBV29-1
j_gene: TRBJ1-2
d_gene: NA
CDR3aa: CSVGMALYGYTF
CDR3nt: TGCAGCGTAGGGATGGCTCTCTATGGCTACACCTTC

abundance: NA
v_gene: TRBV29-1
j_gene: TRBJ2-5
d_gene: TRBD1
CDR3aa: CSVRTGIGETQYF
CDR3nt: TGCAGCGTCCGGACAGGGATTGGGGAGACCCAGTACTTC

abundance: few
v_gene: TRBV11-2
j_gene: TRBJ2-1
d_gene: TRBD2
CDR3aa: CASSLGGGRNEQFF
CDR3nt: TGTGCCAGCAGCTTGGGCGGGGGACGTAATGAGCAGTTCTTC

abundance: NA
v_gene: TRBV7-2
j_gene: TRBJ2-7
d_gene: TRBD2
CDR3aa: CASSQRLGTSGVSYEQYF
CDR3nt: TGTGCCAGCAGCCAGCGGCTCGGGACTAGCGGGGTGTCCTACGAGCAGTACTTC

abundance: NA
v_gene: TRBV27
j_gene: TRBJ2-7
d_gene: NA
CDR3aa: CASSPGGAGAKLEQYF
CDR3nt: TGTGCCAGCAGTCCAGGGGGAGCGGGAGCCAAACTGGAGCAGTACTTC

abundance: few
v_gene: TRBV4-1
j_gene: TRBJ2-7
d_gene: TRBD1
CDR3aa: CASSHTGGNEQYF
CDR3nt: TGCGCCAGCAGCCACACAGGGGGCAACGAGCAGTACTTC

abundance: once
v_gene: TRBV14
j_gene: TRBJ2-3
d_gene: NA
CDR3aa: CASSQVTGLTQYF
CDR3nt: TGTGCCAGCAGCCAAGTCACAGGGCTTACGCAGTATTTT

abundance: NA
v_gene: TRBV6-5
j_gene: TRBJ1-4
d_gene: NA
CDR3aa: CASSYVNQEKKLFF
CDR3nt: TGTGCCAGCAGTTATGTGAATCAGGAGAAAAAACTGTTTTTT

abundance: NA
v_gene: TRBV4-2
j_gene: TRBJ2-5
d_gene: NA
CDR3aa: CASSQDPLGLGTFKQYF
CDR3nt: TGTGCCAGCAGCCAAGACCCCCTGGGTTTAGGGACCTTCAAGCAGTACTTC

abundance: NA
v_gene: TRBV12-3/TRBV12-4
j_gene: TRBJ1-1
d_gene: TRBD1
CDR3aa: CASSNGQVGAFF
CDR3nt: TGTGCCAGCAGTAATGGACAGGTTGGAGCTTTCTTT

abundance: NA
v_gene: TRBV12-3/TRBV12-4
j_gene: TRBJ1-1
d_gene: NA
CDR3aa: CASSLTRGGTEAFF
CDR3nt: TGTGCCAGCAGCCTGACGAGGGGGGGCACTGAAGCTTTCTTT

abundance: few
v_gene: TRBV10-3
j_gene: TRBJ2-7
d_gene: TRBD1
CDR3aa: CAISPSPGTGLLAYEQYF
CDR3nt: TGTGCCATCAGTCCCAGTCCCGGGACAGGGTTATTGGCCTACGAGCAGTACTTC

abundance: NA
v_gene: TRBV25-1
j_gene: TRBJ2-7
d_gene: NA
CDR3aa: CASSERVVPYEQYF
CDR3nt: TGTGCCAGCAGTGAGAGGGTGGTTCCCTACGAGCAGTACTTC

abundance: NA
v_gene: TRBV4-1
j_gene: TRBJ2-1
d_gene: TRBD2
CDR3aa: CASSQGSVAGIRYNEQFF
CDR3nt: TGCGCCAGCAGCCAAGGCTCGGTAGCGGGCATAAGATACAATGAGCAGTTCTTC

abundance: NA
v_gene: TRBV21-1
j_gene: TRBJ1-4
d_gene: NA
CDR3aa: CASSGRQEKLATNEKLFF
CDR3nt: TGTGCCAGCAGCGGCCGACAGGAGAAATTGGCAACTAATGAAAAACTGTTTTTT

abundance: NA
v_gene: TRBV7-9
j_gene: TRBJ2-1
d_gene: TRBD1
CDR3aa: CASSANRGQFF
CDR3nt: TGTGCCAGCAGCGCCAACAGGGGGCAGTTCTTC

abundance: NA
v_gene: TRBV20-1
j_gene: TRBJ2-1
d_gene: TRBD2
CDR3aa: CSARDWPPSGGYNEQFF
CDR3nt: TGCAGTGCTAGAGATTGGCCGCCTAGCGGGGGTTACAATGAGCAGTTCTTC

abundance: NA
v_gene: TRBV20-1
j_gene: TRBJ2-3
d_gene: NA
CDR3aa: CSARPGLSDTQYF
CDR3nt: TGCAGTGCTAGGCCGGGGCTGTCAGATACGCAGTATTTT

abundance: once
v_gene: TRBV20-1
j_gene: TRBJ1-2
d_gene: NA
CDR3aa: CSAPIRAQRGGYTF
CDR3nt: TGCAGTGCTCCGATAAGGGCACAGCGGGGAGGCTACACCTTC

abundance: NA
v_gene: TRBV29-1
j_gene: TRBJ2-5
d_gene: NA
CDR3aa: CSVESETQYF
CDR3nt: TGCAGCGTTGAGAGTGAGACCCAGTACTTC

abundance: NA
v_gene: TRBV7-9
j_gene: TRBJ2-7
d_gene: TRBD2
CDR3aa: CASSGRTSGRSPFSYEQYF
CDR3nt: TGTGCCAGCAGCGGTAGGACTAGCGGGAGGTCCCCTTTCTCCTACGAGCAGTACTTC

abundance: NA
v_gene: TRBV4-1
j_gene: TRBJ2-3
d_gene: TRBD2
CDR3aa: CASSQVAGVGDTQYF
CDR3nt: TGCGCCAGCAGCCAAGTAGCGGGGGTTGGAGATACGCAGTATTTT

abundance: few
v_gene: TRBV2
j_gene: TRBJ2-3
d_gene: NA
CDR3aa: CASSPHREGVGQYF
CDR3nt: TGTGCCAGCAGCCCCCACCGGGAAGGGGTGGGGCAGTATTTT

abundance: NA
v_gene: TRBV11-2
j_gene: TRBJ2-5
d_gene: NA
CDR3aa: CASSLASPRETQYF
CDR3nt: TGTGCCAGCAGCCTGGCTAGCCCTAGGGAGACCCAGTACTTC

abundance: NA
v_gene: TRBV6-5
j_gene: TRBJ1-2
d_gene: TRBD1
CDR3aa: CASSYFTGDRRYTF
CDR3nt: TGTGCCAGCAGTTACTTTACAGGGGATAGGCGCTACACCTTC

abundance: NA
v_gene: TRBV20-1
j_gene: TRBJ2-3
d_gene: TRBD2
CDR3aa: CSASGSGGYTDTQYF
CDR3nt: TGCAGTGCTAGTGGTAGCGGGGGGTACACAGATACGCAGTATTTT

abundance: few
v_gene: TRBV7-9
j_gene: TRBJ1-2
d_gene: NA
CDR3aa: CASSSTAGYTF
CDR3nt: TGTGCCAGCAGCTCTACAGCTGGCTACACCTTC

abundance: NA
v_gene: TRBV28
j_gene: TRBJ2-1
d_gene: NA
CDR3aa: CASSLTPPKRDTYNEQFF
CDR3nt: TGCGCCAGCAGTTTAACCCCCCCGAAAAGGGACACCTACAATGAGCAGTTCTTC

abundance: NA
v_gene: TRBV7-9
j_gene: TRBJ1-6
d_gene: TRBD1
CDR3aa: CASSLEQGPNSPLHF
CDR3nt: TGTGCCAGCAGCTTAGAACAGGGGCCAAATTCACCCCTCCACTTT

abundance: NA
v_gene: TRBV20-1
j_gene: TRBJ2-3
d_gene: NA
CDR3aa: CSARDVVRGHFTDTQYF
CDR3nt: TGCAGTGCTAGAGATGTCGTCCGGGGGCATTTCACAGATACGCAGTATTTT

abundance: NA
v_gene: TRBV28
j_gene: TRBJ2-7
d_gene: NA
CDR3aa: CASSFHQATTYEQYF
CDR3nt: TGTGCCAGCAGTTTCCACCAGGCTACCACCTACGAGCAGTACTTC

abundance: NA
v_gene: TRBV12-3/TRBV12-4
j_gene: TRBJ2-7
d_gene: TRBD1
CDR3aa: CASTGDRLYEQYF
CDR3nt: TGTGCCAGCACCGGGGACAGGCTCTACGAGCAGTACTTC

abundance: few
v_gene: TRBV7-2
j_gene: TRBJ2-3
d_gene: NA
CDR3aa: CASGGRDTRTDTQYF
CDR3nt: TGTGCCAGCGGGGGCAGGGACACCCGCACAGATACGCAGTATTTT